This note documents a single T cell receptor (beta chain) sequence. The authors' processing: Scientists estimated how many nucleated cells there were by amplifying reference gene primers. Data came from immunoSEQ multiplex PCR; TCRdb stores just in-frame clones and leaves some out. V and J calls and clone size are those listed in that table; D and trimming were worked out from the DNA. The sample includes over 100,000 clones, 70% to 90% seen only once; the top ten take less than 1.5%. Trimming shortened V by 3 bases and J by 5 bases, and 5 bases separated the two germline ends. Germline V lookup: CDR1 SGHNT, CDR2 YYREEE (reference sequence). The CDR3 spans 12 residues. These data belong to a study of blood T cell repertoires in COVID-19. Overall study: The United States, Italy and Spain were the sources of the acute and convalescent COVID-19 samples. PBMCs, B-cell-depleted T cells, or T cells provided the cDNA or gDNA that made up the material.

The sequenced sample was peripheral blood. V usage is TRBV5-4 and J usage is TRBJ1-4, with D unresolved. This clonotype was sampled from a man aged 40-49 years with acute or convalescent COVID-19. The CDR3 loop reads CASSSVNEKLFF. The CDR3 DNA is TGTGCCAGCAGCTCCGTAAATGAAAAACTGTTTTTT.